These 5 T cell receptor beta chains were all obtained from the same sample, sequenced in a study of CD8+CD57+ T cells in acquired aplastic anemia. All sequencing subjects had displayed CD8+CD57+ cell expansion on flow cytometry. Genomic DNA was employed as the template in profiling TCR beta VDJ and CDR3. Each CDR3 protein is one row after TCRdb ran MiXCR on the reads. The repertoire consists of some 170,000 distinct CDR3 sequences, with roughly two thirds occurring once and the leading ten covering 40% to 55%. The sample consisted of sorted CD4+, CD8+, or CD8+CD57+ T cells (not recorded which) from PBMCs. These receptors all come from a human donor with aplastic anemia.

This chain connects TRBV29-1 to TRBJ2-1; the D gene is possibly TRBD1 (6 bases). In germline, CDR1 is SQVTM, CDR2 ANQGSEA. V dropped 2 bases and J dropped 9 bases, with 14 bases sitting between them. The CDR3 consists of 13 residues. CDR3 coding DNA: TGCAGCGTTGAAATCCAAGGGGGAACTGAGCAGTTCTTC. It yields the protein CSVEIQGGTEQFF.

The chain recombines TRBV11-3 with TRBJ2-5; 7 nucleotides agree with TRBD2. V shed 2 bases and J 5 bases; nucleotides not matched to a gene: 11. Germline V gene sequence: CDR1 SGHNT, CDR2 YENEEA. The CDR3 is 16 amino acids. The CDR3 is CASSLRPTSTWETQYF. CDR3 nucleotides: TGTGCCAGCAGCTTACGCCCGACTAGCACTTGGGAGACCCAGTACTTC. The whole variable domain, filled in from reference TRBV11-3 and TRBJ2-5, reads EAGVVQSPRYKIIEKKQPVAFWCNPISGHNTLYWYLQNLGQGPELLIRYENEEAVDDSQLPKDRFSAERLKGVDSTLKIQPAELGDSAVYLCASSLRPTSTWETQYFGPGTRLLVL.

As concerns this clonotype: Just one base apart from a much larger clone, this may be a read error. The chain is built from TRBV6-4 and TRBJ2-2, with 11 bases matching TRBD1. There are 15 residues in the CDR3. Germline V gene lookup returns CDR1 MRHNA and CDR2 SNTAGT. The V segment lost 4 bases and the J segment 6 bases; nucleotides outside the gene matches: 4. DNA of the CDR3: TGTGCCAGCAGTGCCGGGACAGGGGGAGCCGGGGAGCTGTTTTTT. As protein: CASSAGTGGAGELFF.

The table lists this clonotype with a few counts. This sequence joins TRBV2 and TRBJ1-6; the D is unclear. The V gene lost 5 bases and the J gene lost 7 bases, with 15 bases spanning the gap. This CDR3 has 15 residues. Germline assignment: CDR1 SNHLY and CDR2 FYNNEI. The CDR3 DNA follows: TGTGCCAGCAGTTTGTCGGGCGGTACGAATTCACCCCTCCACTTT. Translation: CASSLSGGTNSPLHF.

The chain joins TRBV24-1 to TRBJ2-5; 7 nucleotides line up with TRBD1. Germline V gene data show CDR1 as KGHDR and CDR2 as SFDVKD. Trimming took 7 bases from V and 5 from J; bases not matched to a gene: 18. The CDR3 extends over 17 amino acids. The DNA for the CDR3 is TGTGCCACCAGGGATCAGTTGGGACAGAGGGGGAGCGAGACCCAGTACTTC. Its translation is CATRDQLGQRGSETQYF.